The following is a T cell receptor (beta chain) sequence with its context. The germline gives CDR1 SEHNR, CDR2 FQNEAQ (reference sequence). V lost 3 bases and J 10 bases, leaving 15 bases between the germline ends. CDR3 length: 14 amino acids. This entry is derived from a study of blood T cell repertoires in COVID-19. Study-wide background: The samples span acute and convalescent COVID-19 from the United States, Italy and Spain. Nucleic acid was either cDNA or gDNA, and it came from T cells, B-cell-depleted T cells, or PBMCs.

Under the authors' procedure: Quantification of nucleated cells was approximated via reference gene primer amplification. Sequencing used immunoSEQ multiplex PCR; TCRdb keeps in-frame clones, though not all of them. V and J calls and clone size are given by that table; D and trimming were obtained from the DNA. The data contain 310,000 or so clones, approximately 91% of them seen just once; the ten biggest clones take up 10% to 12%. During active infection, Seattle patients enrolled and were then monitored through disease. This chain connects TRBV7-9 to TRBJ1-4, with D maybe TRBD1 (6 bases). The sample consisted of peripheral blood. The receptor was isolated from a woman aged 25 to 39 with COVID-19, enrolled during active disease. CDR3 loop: CASSLGAGDAKLFF. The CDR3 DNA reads TGTGCCAGCAGCTTGGGGGCAGGAGATGCAAAACTGTTTTTT.